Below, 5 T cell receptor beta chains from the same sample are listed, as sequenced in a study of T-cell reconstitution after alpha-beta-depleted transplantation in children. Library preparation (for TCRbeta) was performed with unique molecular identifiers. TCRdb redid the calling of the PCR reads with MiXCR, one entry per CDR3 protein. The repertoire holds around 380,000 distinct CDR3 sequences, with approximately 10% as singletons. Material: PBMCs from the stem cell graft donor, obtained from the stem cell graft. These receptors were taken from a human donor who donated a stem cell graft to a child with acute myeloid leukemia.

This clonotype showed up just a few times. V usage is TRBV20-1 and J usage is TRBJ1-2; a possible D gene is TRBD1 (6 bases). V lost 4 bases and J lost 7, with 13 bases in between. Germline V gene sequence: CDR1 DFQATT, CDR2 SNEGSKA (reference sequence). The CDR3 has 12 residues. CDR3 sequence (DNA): TGCAGTGCTACAGGGGTTGTCGGTGGCTACACCTTC. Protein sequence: CSATGVVGGYTF.

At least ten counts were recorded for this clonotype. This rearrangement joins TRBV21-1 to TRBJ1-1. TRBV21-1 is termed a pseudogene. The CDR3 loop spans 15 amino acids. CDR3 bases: TGTGCCAGCAGCAAAGGACCCCGAGGGAACACTGAAGCTTTCTTT. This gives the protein CASSKGPRGNTEAFF.

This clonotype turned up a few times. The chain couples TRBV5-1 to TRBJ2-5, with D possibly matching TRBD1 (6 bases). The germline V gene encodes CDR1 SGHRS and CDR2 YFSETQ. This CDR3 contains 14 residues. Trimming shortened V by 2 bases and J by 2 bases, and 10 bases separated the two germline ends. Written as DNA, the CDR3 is TGCGCCAGCAGCTTAGTAGACAGGCAAGAGACCCAGTACTTC. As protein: CASSLVDRQETQYF.

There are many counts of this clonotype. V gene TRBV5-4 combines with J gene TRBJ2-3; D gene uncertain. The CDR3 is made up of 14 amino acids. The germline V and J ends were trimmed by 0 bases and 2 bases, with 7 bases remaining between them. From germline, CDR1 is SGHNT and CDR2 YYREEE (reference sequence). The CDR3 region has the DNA TGTGCCAGCAGCTTGGGACGGGTCACAGATACGCAGTATTTT. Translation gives CASSLGRVTDTQYF. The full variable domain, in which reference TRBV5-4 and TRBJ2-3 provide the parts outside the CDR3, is ETGVTQSPTHLIKTRGQQVTLRCSSQSGHNTVSWYQQALGQGPQFIFQYYREEENGRGNFPPRFSGLQFPNYSSELNVNALELDDSALYLCASSLGRVTDTQYFGPGTRLTVL.

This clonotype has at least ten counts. The CDR3 region is CAISPMTPAVPQETQYF. The CDR3 region has the DNA TGTGCCATCAGCCCCATGACCCCAGCGGTACCCCAAGAGACCCAGTACTTC. This chain links TRBV10-3 with TRBJ2-5; a weak D match, TRBD2 (5 bases). The CDR3 is made up of 17 amino acids. Germline V gene data show CDR1 as ENHRY and CDR2 as SYGVKD. V dropped 6 bases and J dropped 1 base, with 21 bases sitting between them.